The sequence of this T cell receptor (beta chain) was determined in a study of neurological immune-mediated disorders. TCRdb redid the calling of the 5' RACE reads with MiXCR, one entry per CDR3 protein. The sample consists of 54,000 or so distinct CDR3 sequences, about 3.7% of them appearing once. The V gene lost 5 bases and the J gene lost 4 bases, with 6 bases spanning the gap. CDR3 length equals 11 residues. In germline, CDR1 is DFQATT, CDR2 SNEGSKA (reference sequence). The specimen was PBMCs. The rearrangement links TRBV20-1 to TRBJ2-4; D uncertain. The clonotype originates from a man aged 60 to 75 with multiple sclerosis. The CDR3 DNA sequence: TGCAGTGCTGAAAGGAAAAACATTCAGTACTTC. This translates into CSAERKNIQYF.